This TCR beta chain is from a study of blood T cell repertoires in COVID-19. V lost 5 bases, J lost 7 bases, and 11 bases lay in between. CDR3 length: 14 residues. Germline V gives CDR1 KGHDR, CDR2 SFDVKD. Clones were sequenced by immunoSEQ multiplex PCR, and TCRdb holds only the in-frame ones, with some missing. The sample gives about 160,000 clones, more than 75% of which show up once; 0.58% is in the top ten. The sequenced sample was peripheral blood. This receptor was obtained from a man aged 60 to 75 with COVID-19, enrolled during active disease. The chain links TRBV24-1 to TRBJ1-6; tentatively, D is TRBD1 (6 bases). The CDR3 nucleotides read TGTGCCACCAGTGCGGGGACACCGAATTCACCCCTCCACTTT. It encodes CATSAGTPNSPLHF.